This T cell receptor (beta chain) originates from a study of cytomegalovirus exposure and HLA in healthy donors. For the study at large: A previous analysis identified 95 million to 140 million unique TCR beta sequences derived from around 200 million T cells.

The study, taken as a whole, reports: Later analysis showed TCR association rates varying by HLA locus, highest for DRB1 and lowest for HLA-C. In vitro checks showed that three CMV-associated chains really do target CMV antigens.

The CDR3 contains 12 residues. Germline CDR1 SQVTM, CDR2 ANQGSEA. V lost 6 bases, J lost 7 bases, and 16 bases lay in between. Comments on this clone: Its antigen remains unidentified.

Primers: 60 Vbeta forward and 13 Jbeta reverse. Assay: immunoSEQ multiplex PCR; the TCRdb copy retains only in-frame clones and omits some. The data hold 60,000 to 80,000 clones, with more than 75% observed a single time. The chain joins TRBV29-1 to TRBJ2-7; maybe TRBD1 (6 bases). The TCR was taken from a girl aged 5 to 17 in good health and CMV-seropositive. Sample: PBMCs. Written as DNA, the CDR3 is TGCAGCGTCGTCGGGACAACTTTTGAGCAGTACTTC. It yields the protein CSVVGTTFEQYF.